The next 8 T cell receptor beta chains were all read from a single sample in a study of cytomegalovirus exposure and HLA in healthy donors (dated by TCRdb to the late 2010s). The library was built by means of the immunoSEQ multiplex PCR assay. For the multiplex PCR, a mixture combining 60 forward primers for TCR Vbeta segments and 13 reverse primers for TCR Jbeta segments was used. The table was pulled from immuneACCESS by TCRdb, which kept in-frame rearrangements only. Such tables lose some clones; where checked, under half of the loss comes from unresolved V genes, and the rest has no known cause. The sample's own table lists under 70,000 clones. The top ten hold about 2.4% of the sample. Input material: PBMCs. The receptors were gathered from a female donor in good health and CMV-seropositive.

The J gene is TRBJ2-2, the V gene TRBV9, with TRBD1 as a possible D gene (6 bases). Germline V gives CDR1 SGDLS, CDR2 YYNGEE. V was cut by 0 bases and J by 5 bases, with 14 bases left in between. CDR3 length equals 16 residues. The CDR3 DNA reads TGTGCCAGCAGCGTAGCCGGGACATCCTATACCGGGGAGCTGTTTTTT. Its translation: CASSVAGTSYTGELFF. The variable domain in full, completed from reference TRBV9 and TRBJ2-2, reads DSGVTQTPKHLITATGQRVTLRCSPRSGDLSVYWYQQSLDQGLQFLIQYYNGEERAKGNILERFSAQQFPDLHSELNLSSLELGDSALYFCASSVAGTSYTGELFFGEGSRLTVL.

The rearrangement uses TRBV28 and TRBJ1-5, with 7 bases fitting TRBD1. Germline values: CDR1 MDHEN, CDR2 SYDVKM. The CDR3 spans 15 residues. With V trimmed by 8 bases and J by 3 bases, 10 bases remained unmatched. The CDR3 region is CASFNWGTDNQPQHF. The CDR3 bases are TGTGCCAGCTTTAATTGGGGGACAGACAATCAGCCCCAGCATTTT.

The chain links TRBV6-1 to TRBJ1-4; unclear D gene. Germline CDR1 reads MNHNS; CDR2 reads SASEGT. This CDR3 spans 13 amino acids. Trimming stripped 7 bases from V and 3 bases from J, with 9 bases between. The CDR3 spells CASNTDANEKLFF. The CDR3 region has the DNA TGTGCCAGCAATACAGACGCTAATGAAAAACTGTTTTTT.

The V call is TRBV28, the J call TRBJ1-5, with 8 bases aligning to TRBD1. V lost 3 bases, J lost 9 bases, and 7 bases stayed unmatched. This CDR3 contains 14 residues. From germline, CDR1 is MDHEN and CDR2 SYDVKM. This CDR3 reads CASSFGQGARPQHF. Written as DNA, the CDR3 is TGTGCCAGCAGTTTCGGTCAGGGGGCTCGGCCCCAGCATTTT.

This chain links TRBV11-3 with TRBJ1-1; D is uncertain. The CDR3 has 13 amino acids. V lost 5 bases to trimming and J lost 0 bases, with 7 bases between them. In germline, CDR1 is SGHNT, CDR2 YENEEA. CDR3 nucleotide sequence: TGTGCCAGCAGCATAACTTTGAACACTGAAGCTTTCTTT. This translates into CASSITLNTEAFF.

The rearrangement links TRBV7-9 to TRBJ2-5; 9 bases fit TRBD2. The CDR3 has 15 amino acids. In germline, CDR1 is SEHNR, CDR2 FQNEAQ (reference sequence). After removal of 6 bases from V and 1 base from J, the junction contained 6 bases not matched to a gene. The CDR3 loop is CASSETLAGQETQYF. In DNA form, the CDR3 reads TGTGCCAGCAGTGAAACACTAGCGGGCCAAGAGACCCAGTACTTC.

The DNA of the CDR3 is TGCAGCGTTGGGCTAGCGGGAACTTCTAACCGGGACGAGCAGTACTTC. This translates into CSVGLAGTSNRDEQYF. This chain uses TRBV29-1 with TRBJ2-7; 9 nucleotides align to TRBD2. Germline V lookup: CDR1 SQVTM, CDR2 ANQGSEA. The CDR3 totals 16 residues. V gave up 4 bases and J gave up 5 bases; unmatched junction bases: 15.

V gene TRBV6-1 combines with J gene TRBJ2-1, with D possibly TRBD2 on 6 matching bases. V dropped 4 bases and J dropped 7 bases, with 17 bases sitting between them. CDR1 MNHNS and CDR2 SASEGT come from the germline V gene. This CDR3 is 15 amino acids long. CDR3 region: CASSASSASRNEQFF. CDR3 DNA sequence: TGTGCCAGCAGTGCTTCTAGCGCTTCTCGGAATGAGCAGTTCTTC.